This TCR beta chain was recovered during a study of CD8 T cells in ankylosing spondylitis. In the case of this clonotype: The antigen is undetermined.

MiXCR was run by TCRdb on the 5' RACE reads, yielding one entry per CDR3 protein. The sample yields fewer than 500,000 distinct CDR3 sequences, roughly 27% seen once. Study-wide points: Apparently characteristic of ankylosing spondylitis blood was a TCR beta motif (about 8 highly homologous variants).

Trimming at V came to 3 bases and at J to 4 bases, leaving 18 bases not matched to a gene. The germline V gene encodes CDR1 SGHDT and CDR2 YYEEEE. CDR3 length: 20 amino acids. Sequencing input: blood, either unsorted or a sorted T cell fraction (not recorded which). The sequence was obtained from a male donor with ankylosing spondylitis. The rearrangement links TRBV5-6 to TRBJ2-1; 11 bases fit TRBD2. The CDR3 sequence: CASSSTAGTSGAVRYNEQFF. CDR3 coding DNA: TGTGCCAGCAGCTCAACCGCCGGGACTAGCGGAGCCGTGCGGTACAATGAGCAGTTCTTC.